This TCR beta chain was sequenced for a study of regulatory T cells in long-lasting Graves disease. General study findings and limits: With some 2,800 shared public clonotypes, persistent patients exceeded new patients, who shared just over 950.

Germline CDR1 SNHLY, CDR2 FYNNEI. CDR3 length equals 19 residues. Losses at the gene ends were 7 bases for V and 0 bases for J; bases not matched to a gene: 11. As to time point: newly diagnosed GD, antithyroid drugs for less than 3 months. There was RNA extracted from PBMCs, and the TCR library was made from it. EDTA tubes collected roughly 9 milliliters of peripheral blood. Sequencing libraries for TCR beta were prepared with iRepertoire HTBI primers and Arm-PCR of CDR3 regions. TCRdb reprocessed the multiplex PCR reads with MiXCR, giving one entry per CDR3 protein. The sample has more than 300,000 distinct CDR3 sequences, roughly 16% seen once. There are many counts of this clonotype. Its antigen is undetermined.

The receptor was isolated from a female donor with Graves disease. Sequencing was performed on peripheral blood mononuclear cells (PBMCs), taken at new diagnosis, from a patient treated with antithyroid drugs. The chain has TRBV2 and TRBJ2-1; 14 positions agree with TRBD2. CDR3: CASMPGLAGEKGSYNEQFF. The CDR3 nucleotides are TGTGCCAGCATGCCGGGACTAGCGGGAGAGAAAGGCTCCTACAATGAGCAGTTCTTC.